The 31 T cell receptor beta chains given below trace back to one sample, sequenced in a study of control samples from healthy donors and cancer patients. Repertoires were generated with immunoSEQ multiplex PCR, while TCRdb's copy carries only in-frame clones and drops some. The table lists some 140,000 clones, roughly nine tenths of them singletons. Specimen: PBMCs. Source of these receptors: a man between 45 and 60 years old with head and neck cancer.

The chain combines TRBV2 with TRBJ1-1, with 7 positions matching TRBD1. CDR3 size: 16 residues. Losses at the gene ends were 2 bases for V and 0 bases for J; bases not matched to a gene: 6. The germline CDR1 and CDR2 sequences are SNHLY and FYNNEI. CDR3 DNA sequence: TGTGCCAGCAGTGAATCGGCAGGGGGTTTGAACACTGAAGCTTTCTTT. This sequence encodes CASSESAGGLNTEAFF.

DNA for the CDR3: TGCAGCGTTGAAGGGGTCGAGACCCAGTACTTC. Its translation: CSVEGVETQYF. V usage is TRBV29-1 and J usage is TRBJ2-5, with D hard to call. Germline V gene sequence: CDR1 SQVTM, CDR2 ANQGSEA. Trimming removed 1 base from V and 5 bases from J, with 5 bases in between. The CDR3 loop spans 11 amino acids.

The chain links TRBV9 to TRBJ1-3, with D unclear. Deletions cut 4 bases from V and 0 bases from J, with 11 bases between. CDR3 length equals 15 residues. Germline CDR1 and CDR2: SGDLS and YYNGEE. CDR3 coding DNA: TGTGCCAGCAGCCCCCCTGGGAGCTCTGGAAACACCATATATTTT. Translation gives CASSPPGSSGNTIYF.

This clone has a count of ten or more. This chain connects TRBV19 to TRBJ2-7; D gene ambiguous. The length of the CDR3 is 13 residues. Trimming pared 6 bases from V and 2 bases from J, leaving 11 bases between. Germline V gene sequence: CDR1 LNHDA, CDR2 SQIVND (reference sequence). The CDR3: CASSQRFPYEQYF. The CDR3 DNA is TGTGCCAGTAGCCAGCGTTTTCCCTACGAGCAGTACTTC.

V gene TRBV10-3 combines with J gene TRBJ2-2; 10 bases align to TRBD1. The V gene end was trimmed by 11 bases and the J gene end by 8 bases; junction bases not matched to a gene: 8. This CDR3 contains 13 residues. CDR1 and CDR2 from the germline V gene are ENHRY and SYGVKD. In DNA form, the CDR3 reads TGTGCCTCCGGGAGACAGGGGGCGGGGGAGCTGTTTTTT. Protein sequence: CASGRQGAGELFF.

The table lists this clone with a count of one. V is TRBV5-6 and J is TRBJ1-2; 8 bases match TRBD1. The germline CDR1 and CDR2 sequences are SGHDT and YYEEEE. The CDR3 is made up of 19 amino acids. V lost 1 base, J lost 2 bases, and 16 bases stayed unmatched. CDR3 protein: CASSLRSGGSALPNYGYTF. The CDR3, as DNA: TGTGCCAGCAGCTTGAGGTCAGGGGGCTCGGCATTACCAAACTATGGCTACACCTTC.

V usage is TRBV27 and J usage is TRBJ1-2, with 7 nucleotides matching TRBD1. CDR1 and CDR2 from the germline V gene are MNHEY and SMNVEV (reference sequence). The CDR3 length is 14 residues. V was clipped by 5 bases and J by 0 bases; unmatched bases: 3. The CDR3 loop reads CASSRQGANYGYTF. CDR3 bases: TGTGCCAGCAGTCGACAGGGTGCTAACTATGGCTACACCTTC.

The chain carries TRBV6-5 and TRBJ1-6; 10 nucleotides align to TRBD1. The CDR3 has 16 residues. J was trimmed by 8 bases and V by 0 bases; bases with no gene match: 4. Germline V gives CDR1 MNHEY, CDR2 SVGAGI. CDR3 nucleotide sequence: TGTGCCAGCAGTTACTCGCAGGGGACAGGGGATTCACCCCTCCACTTT. Translation: CASSYSQGTGDSPLHF.

This chain joins TRBV6-5 and TRBJ2-2; D not resolved. Deletions cut 0 bases from V and 3 bases from J, with 5 bases between. In germline, CDR1 is MNHEY, CDR2 SVGAGI. The CDR3 is 14 amino acids. DNA of the CDR3: TGTGCCAGCAGTTACTCTGAGTACACCGGGGAGCTGTTTTTT. Translation: CASSYSEYTGELFF.

Notes on this clone: Within the sample, other DNA sequences also encode this same CDR3. The V gene is TRBV7-9, the J gene TRBJ1-1; 9 bases align to TRBD1. J lost 3 bases, V lost 1 base, and 0 bases had no gene match. CDR3 length: 14 residues. Germline CDR1 SEHNR, CDR2 FQNEAQ (reference sequence). The CDR3 is CASSLGQGDTEAFF. The CDR3 DNA follows: TGTGCCAGCAGCTTAGGACAGGGGGACACTGAAGCTTTCTTT. The full variable domain, with the rest looked up from reference TRBV7-9 and TRBJ1-1, is DTGVSQNPRHKITKRGQNVTFRCDPISEHNRLYWYRQTLGQGPEFLTYFQNEAQLEKSRLLSDRFSAERPKGSFSTLEIQRTEQGDSAMYLCASSLGQGDTEAFFGQGTRLTVV.

V usage is TRBV27 and J usage is TRBJ1-6, with 7 bases that match TRBD1. Trimming at V came to 6 bases and at J to 0 bases, leaving 2 bases not matched to a gene. From germline, CDR1 is MNHEY and CDR2 SMNVEV (reference sequence). The CDR3 extends over 15 amino acids. DNA of the CDR3: TGTGCCAGCAGACAGGGGATCTCCTATAATTCACCCCTCCACTTT. Amino acids: CASRQGISYNSPLHF.

The chain carries TRBV3-1 (or the pseudogene TRBV3-2) and TRBJ1-3; TRBD1 agrees at 8 bases. Trimming at V came to 4 bases and at J to 9 bases, leaving 14 bases not matched to a gene. CDR1 is LGHDT and CDR2 is YNNKEL in the germline V gene (reference sequence). The CDR3 contains 16 residues. The DNA of the CDR3 is TGTGCCAGCAGCCCCCGGACAGGGATGGACATTGGCACCATATATTTT. Protein: CASSPRTGMDIGTIYF.

As to this clone: At one end, the junction sequence differs from germline, possibly due to a read error. The DNA of the CDR3 is TGTGCTAGCAGCTTGAGGGGTGGAACCGGGGAGCTGTTTTTT. The encoded protein is CASSLRGGTGELFF. The V and J genes are TRBV7-7 and TRBJ2-2, with D perhaps being TRBD1 or TRBD2 (5 bases each). The CDR3 covers 14 residues. Germline V lookup: CDR1 SSHAT, CDR2 FNYEAQ (reference sequence).

This rearrangement joins TRBV11-2 to TRBJ2-7; 7 nucleotides agree with TRBD2. Germline V gene lookup returns CDR1 SGHAT and CDR2 FQNNGV. The V gene end was trimmed by 0 bases and the J gene end by 3 bases; junction bases not matched to a gene: 5. The CDR3 runs 15 residues. CDR3 DNA: TGTGCCAGCAGCTTAGACCCTAGCGGATACTACGAGCAGTACTTC. Translating gives CASSLDPSGYYEQYF.

This clone showed up just once. The V gene is TRBV6-1, the J gene TRBJ1-4, with TRBD1 identical over 8 bases. J lost 6 bases, V lost 4 bases, and 10 bases had no gene match. CDR3 length equals 16 residues. Germline loops: CDR1 MNHNS, CDR2 SASEGT. The CDR3 DNA follows: TGTGCCAGCAGTGGTGGACAGGGAATGGGGTATGAAAAACTGTTTTTT. Amino acids: CASSGGQGMGYEKLFF.

The rearrangement links TRBV5-1 to TRBJ2-5, with TRBD2 identical over 13 bases. CDR3 length: 20 residues. The germline V gene has CDR1 SGHRS and CDR2 YFSETQ. Trimming cost V 4 bases and J 3 bases; bases outside gene matches: 18. The CDR3, as DNA: TGCGCCAGCAGCCTGTCGAACGGGACTAGCGGGAAAGGGGAAAAAGAGACCCAGTACTTC. Translation: CASSLSNGTSGKGEKETQYF.

The rearrangement links TRBV9 to TRBJ1-1; no clear D gene. Trimming took 0 bases from V and 11 from J, leaving 14 bases between them. This CDR3 has 13 residues. Germline CDR1 SGDLS, CDR2 YYNGEE. CDR3 region: CASSVGGTEGAFF. The CDR3 nucleotides read TGTGCCAGCAGCGTAGGTGGAACAGAGGGTGCTTTCTTT.

The gene calls are TRBV10-3 and TRBJ1-5; a possible D gene is TRBD1 (5 bases). Per the germline V gene, CDR1 is ENHRY and CDR2 is SYGVKD. The CDR3 is 13 amino acids. The V end was cut by 2 bases, the J end by 6 bases, with 8 bases between. Written as DNA, the CDR3 is TGTGCCATCAGTGAGGGGGGTTTTCAGCCCCAGCATTTT. Its protein product is CAISEGGFQPQHF.

The gene calls are TRBV5-1 and TRBJ2-2, with TRBD1 matching 8 bases. With V trimmed by 0 bases and J by 6 bases, 4 bases remained unmatched. CDR1 and CDR2 (germline): SGHRS, YFSETQ. The CDR3 runs to 15 residues. The CDR3 spells CASSLARGLAGELFF. In DNA form, the CDR3 reads TGCGCCAGCAGCTTGGCCAGGGGGCTGGCCGGGGAGCTGTTTTTT.

The rearrangement links TRBV7-9 to TRBJ1-2; D remains unclear. This CDR3 has 12 amino acids. Trimming left V 1 base short and J 2 bases short, with 2 bases between. The V gene's germline CDR1 is SEHNR and CDR2 FQNEAQ (reference sequence). The CDR3 sequence: CASSLGNYGYTF. DNA of the CDR3: TGTGCCAGCAGCTTAGGGAACTATGGCTACACCTTC.

This rearrangement joins TRBV27 to TRBJ2-4; no definite D call. V was shortened by 5 bases and J by 0 bases, with 20 bases between the two germline ends. The CDR3 spans 18 residues. Germline-derived CDR1 and CDR2 are MNHEY and SMNVEV (reference sequence). The CDR3 loop is CASSPKTGPQRAKNIQYF. The CDR3 DNA follows: TGTGCCAGCAGTCCAAAGACCGGGCCACAAAGAGCCAAAAACATTCAGTACTTC.

The chain combines TRBV5-1 with TRBJ2-3; perhaps TRBD1 as D (5 bases). Trimming left V 4 bases short and J 0 bases short, with 12 bases between. This CDR3 is built from 15 residues. The germline V gene has CDR1 SGHRS and CDR2 YFSETQ. The CDR3 nucleotides read TGCGCCAGCAGCGTAACAGGAGATAGCACAGATACGCAGTATTTT. Encoded protein: CASSVTGDSTDTQYF.

The chain links TRBV5-1 to TRBJ2-7, with TRBD1 matching 9 bases. V was pared by 3 bases and J by 7 bases, with 11 bases of the junction left unmatched. The CDR3 is 15 amino acids. Germline V gives CDR1 SGHRS, CDR2 YFSETQ. The DNA of the CDR3 is TGCGCCAGCAGCTGGAAACAGGGGGCCACCGGGGAGCAGTACTTC. The encoded protein is CASSWKQGATGEQYF.

J is TRBJ1-2 and V is TRBV21-1; the D call TRBD1 from the table was never checked on the DNA. TRBV21-1 represents a pseudogene. The CDR3 has 17 amino acids. DNA for the CDR3: TGTGCCAGCAGCAAAGGACAGGGGTACGGAGGAGACTATGGCTACACCTTC. Its protein is CASSKGQGYGGDYGYTF.

The rearrangement uses TRBV18 and TRBJ1-1, with D perhaps TRBD1 (5 bases). The CDR3 is 13 residues long. Germline V gene lookup returns CDR1 KGHSH and CDR2 LQKENI. Trimming pared 3 bases from V and 11 bases from J, leaving 16 bases between. CDR3 region: CASSPQGVPGAFF. CDR3 bases: TGTGCCAGCTCACCGCAGGGCGTCCCGGGGGCTTTCTTT.

The V and J genes are TRBV11-2 and TRBJ2-1; possibly TRBD1 or TRBD2 for D (5 bases each). The CDR3 has 18 amino acids. Germline loops: CDR1 SGHAT, CDR2 FQNNGV. V was trimmed by 1 base and J by 1 base, leaving 17 bases between them. The CDR3 DNA sequence: TGTGCCAGCAGCTTAGGGGGTATGGGGGAGTCGTCCTACAATGAGCAGTTCTTC. Translating it yields CASSLGGMGESSYNEQFF. The full variable domain, rest sourced from reference TRBV11-2 and TRBJ2-1, is EAGVAQSPRYKIIEKRQSVAFWCNPISGHATLYWYQQILGQGPKLLIQFQNNGVVDDSQLPKDRFSAERLKGVDSTLKIQPAKLEDSAVYLCASSLGGMGESSYNEQFFGPGTRLTVL.

The J gene is TRBJ2-7, the V gene TRBV25-1; D could derive from TRBD1 or TRBD2 (6 bases each). Germline assignment: CDR1 MGHDK and CDR2 SYGVNS. V was shortened by 5 bases and J by 5 bases, with 25 bases between the two germline ends. The CDR3 runs to 17 residues. This CDR3 reads CASSFQEGLGGHDEQYF. The CDR3 nucleotides are TGTGCCAGCAGTTTCCAGGAGGGCTTAGGGGGACACGACGAGCAGTACTTC.

The V call is TRBV19, the J call TRBJ1-1; D is ambiguous. This CDR3 spans 13 amino acids. V was trimmed by 3 bases and J by 1 base, leaving 6 bases between them. Germline V CDR1 and CDR2: LNHDA, SQIVND (reference sequence). The CDR3 region has the DNA TGTGCCAGTAGTATTGTCAGGAACACTGAAGCTTTCTTT. Protein product: CASSIVRNTEAFF.

About this clone itself: With a much larger clone just one base away, this may be a read error. The V call is TRBV6-5, the J call TRBJ1-6; D ambiguous. V was pared by 4 bases and J by 6 bases, with 1 base between. CDR1 and CDR2 (germline): MNHEY, SVGAGI. The CDR3 spans 11 residues. CDR3 protein: CASSSNSPLHF. For the CDR3, the DNA is TGTGCCAGCAGTTCTAATTCACCCCTCCACTTT.

This rearrangement joins TRBV28 to TRBJ1-5; D unclear. Germline assignment: CDR1 MDHEN and CDR2 SYDVKM. This CDR3 has 16 residues. The ends were cut back, 6 bases at V and 0 bases at J, with 15 bases in the middle. CDR3 sequence: CASRGPWSYSNQPQHF. CDR3 coding DNA: TGTGCCAGCAGGGGCCCTTGGTCTTATAGCAATCAGCCCCAGCATTTT. Full variable domain (missing parts from reference TRBV28 and TRBJ1-5): DVKVTQSSRYLVKRTGEKVFLECVQDMDHENMFWYRQDPGLGLRLIYFSYDVKMKEKGDIPEGYSVSREKKERFSLILESASTNQTSMYLCASRGPWSYSNQPQHFGDGTRLSIL.

The chain links TRBV5-4 to TRBJ2-1; D unresolved. Between the trimmed V and J ends, which lost 0 bases and 15 bases, there was a span of 13 bases. There are 12 residues in the CDR3. The germline CDR1 and CDR2 sequences are SGHNT and YYREEE (reference sequence). The CDR3 nucleotides read TGTGCCAGCAGCTTGGGTGGCAGCTCGGGGTTCTTC. Amino acids: CASSLGGSSGFF.